This TCR beta chain comes out of a study of blood T cells in healthy people across ages. Overall study results and limits: Aged donors had fewer naive CD4+ cells and lower diversity than long-lived donors. Those diversity estimates obtained from one million T cells were thought to be underestimates.

Remarks on this clonotype: Its specificity is not known.

A second PCR, run for about 7 to 11 cycles, used a sample-barcoded 5' primer plus a J-beta primer mix. Tagging of each cDNA molecule was performed by a template-switch adaptor with 12 random nucleotides. TCRdb itself ran the 5' RACE reads through MiXCR, one entry per CDR3 protein. The sample lists 1.5 million or so distinct CDR3 sequences, around 40% occurring once. Samples each had at least 5.5 micrograms of total RNA extracted. V was cut by 6 bases and J by 3 bases, with 9 bases left in between. Germline assignment: CDR1 SNHLY and CDR2 FYNNEI. The CDR3 covers 12 residues. The chain uses TRBV2 and TRBJ2-7, with D uncertain. The sample taken for sequencing was blood. This clonotype was sampled from a woman aged 18-29 years in good health. The CDR3 sequence: CASRRLFYEQYF. The CDR3 bases are TGTGCCAGCAGGAGACTCTTCTACGAGCAGTACTTC.